Presented here are 3 T cell receptor beta chains from one specimen sequenced in a study of shared clonotypes between healthy human individuals. Produced via immunoSEQ multiplex PCR; TCRdb's table is partial and in-frame only. The sample has 2 million to 3 million clones, over 85% seen once. Sequenced sample: naive CD4+ T cells from PBMCs. The subset here: CD45RA+ positively selected. Receptor source: a man between 18 and 29 years old in good health. Some clones in this sample may be carry-over from other donors' samples.

J is TRBJ2-7 and V is TRBV7-2; 9 nucleotides agree with TRBD1. The germline CDR1 and CDR2 sequences are SGHTA and FQGNSA. J gave up 7 bases and V 4 bases, and 17 bases lay outside the gene matches. The CDR3 totals 17 residues. The CDR3, as DNA: TGTGCCAGCAGCTCGATCAAACCGGGACAGGGTATAAAGGAGCAGTACTTC. Amino acid sequence: CASSSIKPGQGIKEQYF.

The V and J genes are TRBV5-4 and TRBJ1-4, with 7 bases matching TRBD1. From germline, CDR1 is SGHNT and CDR2 YYREEE (reference sequence). The length of the CDR3 is 15 residues. J was trimmed by 0 bases and V by 4 bases; bases with no gene match: 3. In DNA form, the CDR3 reads TGTGCCAGCAGCCAAGGGACAGCAACTAATGAAAAACTGTTTTTT. This codes for CASSQGTATNEKLFF.

This clone was found a few times. The rearrangement uses TRBV28 and TRBJ1-1; D ambiguous. The V gene's germline CDR1 is MDHEN and CDR2 SYDVKM. CDR3 length: 14 amino acids. Trimming stripped 6 bases from V and 5 bases from J, with 16 bases between. This CDR3 reads CASRPIYEETEAFF. The DNA for the CDR3 is TGTGCCAGCAGGCCAATTTATGAAGAAACTGAAGCTTTCTTT.